The TCR beta chain under discussion was sequenced for a study of blood T cell repertoires in COVID-19. Study background: Sites across the United States, Italy and Spain contributed samples from acute and convalescent COVID-19.

Original analysis: The authors estimated nucleated cell counts from reference gene primer amplification. Clones were read by immunoSEQ multiplex PCR, and TCRdb kept only the in-frame ones, dropping some. The V and J calls and clone size were taken over from that table, and D and trimming were inferred from the DNA. The sample includes more than 400,000 clones, 70% to 90% seen only once; the top ten take roughly 3.2%. As for this clone: The identical CDR3 is also encoded by other nucleotide sequences in the sample.

Germline V CDR1 and CDR2: SGHTA, FQGNSA. Trimming pared 0 bases from V and 7 bases from J, leaving 7 bases between. There are 13 residues in the CDR3. The sequenced material came from peripheral blood. The source is a human donor in a cohort sampled during active COVID-19. V gene TRBV7-2 combines with J gene TRBJ1-5; D remains unclear. CDR3 sequence (DNA): TGTGCCAGCAGCTTAGCGTCTGGCCAGCCCCAGCATTTT. It codes for CASSLASGQPQHF.